The table lists the clone carrying this TCR beta chain with a few counts. The antigen remains undetermined. These data belong to a study of T-cell reconstitution after alpha-beta-depleted transplantation in children. Study findings and constraints: Where some patients showed high TCRbeta diversity at day 60, it came from recipient T cells and thymic progenitors that had survived. Expanded graft clones, several hundred of them, were reportedly the source of alpha-beta T cells about two months after transplant. The main origin of T-cell counts and diversity one year after transplant was newly produced T cells.

V shed 0 bases and J 2 bases; nucleotides not matched to a gene: 1. This CDR3 has 14 residues. Germline CDR1 and CDR2: DFQATT and SNEGSKA (reference sequence). Unique molecular identifiers were used in preparing the TCRbeta library. TCRdb re-called the PCR reads through MiXCR, storing one row per CDR3 protein. The sample consists of roughly 220,000 distinct CDR3 sequences, around 9.2% of them appearing once. V gene TRBV20-1 combines with J gene TRBJ1-3; 7 bases match TRBD1. The sample consisted of PBMCs, mostly from graft donor cells, taken 360 days after TCRalphabeta/CD19-depleted stem cell transplant. The receptor comes from a male patient between 2 and 15 years old who had a stem cell transplant for acute myeloid leukemia, so the T cells may come from the graft donor. The CDR3 loop reads CSAREGTAGNTIYF. For the CDR3, the DNA is TGCAGTGCTAGAGAGGGGACAGCTGGAAACACCATATATTTT.